Below are 4 T cell receptor beta chains sequenced from a single sample in a study of blood T cell repertoires in COVID-19. Measured with immunoSEQ multiplex PCR; TCRdb has only the in-frame clones, and not every one. The repertoire includes about 46,000 clones, 80% to 90% of them detected once, and 5.5% to 6.5% sits in the top ten. The sample consisted of peripheral blood. Receptors originate from a woman of 80 years or more with acute or convalescent COVID-19.

The chain has TRBV6-6 and TRBJ2-2, with unresolved D. Germline assignment: CDR1 MNHNY and CDR2 SVGAGI (reference sequence). This CDR3 has 15 residues. Trimming took off 7 bases at V and 4 bases at J, with 16 bases between the two ends. The CDR3 DNA follows: TGTGCCAGCACCGGTAGTGGCGGAAGCACCGGGGAGCTGTTTTTT. Translating gives CASTGSGGSTGELFF.

The sample holds a few counts of this clone. The chain joins TRBV7-8 to TRBJ1-6; D is unresolved. This CDR3 contains 16 residues. From germline, CDR1 is SGHVS and CDR2 FQNEAQ. V was clipped by 1 base and J by 7 bases, with 14 bases between them. CDR3 coding DNA: TGTGCCAGCAGCTTAGTCGGGATCAAGGGAAATTCACCCCTCCACTTT. This sequence encodes CASSLVGIKGNSPLHF.

V gene TRBV9 combines with J gene TRBJ2-2, with 7 nucleotides matching TRBD1. The CDR3 has 14 amino acids. V was clipped by 4 bases and J by 7 bases; unmatched bases: 7. Looked up from germline, CDR1 is SGDLS and CDR2 is YYNGEE. The CDR3 region has the DNA TGTGCCAGCAGCCCCAGTAACAGGGGCGGGGAGCTGTTTTTT. Its protein product is CASSPSNRGGELFF.

This clone was counted a single time. The chain combines TRBV4-2 with TRBJ2-7; the match to TRBD1 covers 10 bases. The V and J ends lost 3 bases and 4 bases, in that order; junction bases with no gene match: 6. The CDR3 totals 15 residues. Per germline, CDR1 LGHNA and CDR2 YNFKEQ. CDR3 in amino acids: CASSHSTGGGYEQYF. Written as DNA, the CDR3 is TGTGCCAGCAGCCACTCGACAGGGGGCGGGTACGAGCAGTACTTC.